The clone carrying this TCR beta chain has a count of ten or more. To make TCR beta libraries, researchers used iRepertoire HTBI primers and Arm-PCR of CDR3 regions. Using its own MiXCR run on the multiplex PCR reads, TCRdb lists one record per CDR3 protein. Here the sample spans 400,000 to 500,000 distinct CDR3 sequences, less than 20% being singletons. The sample belongs to a study of regulatory T cells in long-lasting Graves disease. Time point meaning: newly diagnosed GD, antithyroid drugs for less than 3 months. PBMC RNA was the source of the TCR library. This CDR3 is 16 amino acids long. Trimming removed 4 bases from V and 8 bases from J; junction bases left unmatched: 12. From germline, CDR1 is MDHEN and CDR2 SYDVKM. This sample also belongs to another study, concerning T cells in Graves' hyperthyroidism and ophthalmopathy. That paper adds: Blood also carried most thyroid clonotypes expanded above 0.001.

This sample comprised peripheral blood mononuclear cells (PBMCs), obtained at new diagnosis, from a patient treated with antithyroid drugs. The rearrangement links TRBV28 to TRBJ2-1; 9 nucleotides agree with TRBD2. This sequence was found in a woman aged 25 to 39 with Graves disease. The CDR3 loop is CASSSPLAGAEYEQFF. The CDR3 DNA is TGTGCCAGCAGTTCCCCCTTAGCGGGAGCAGAGTATGAGCAGTTCTTC.